The 16 T cell receptor beta chains presented below share a single source sample, sequenced in a study of tissue T cells after allogeneic stem cell transplantation (dated by TCRdb to between 2021 and 2023). Preparation of the library involved the immunoSEQ multiplex PCR assay. As stored in TCRdb, this immuneACCESS dataset retains in-frame rearrangements with V and J assigned. A fraction of the clones does not appear; measured against another copy, unresolved V genes explain less than half of the discrepancy, and the remainder lacks a known reason. The sample yields approximately 3,500 clones; roughly 70% were counted once. Together, the top ten hold around 5% of the sample. This specimen's time point label, interpreted: human tissue collected at research (rapid) autopsy. Over a three-year period, roughly 7 adult allo-HCT recipients who had steroid-refractory GVHD were prospectively enrolled in a research-autopsy study.

This material consisted of left colon tissue, taken at autopsy. Receptors were obtained from a male patient at least 60 years old with steroid-refractory graft-versus-host disease after an allogeneic stem cell transplant. Donor T cells from the graft may be present among the T cells after a transplant.

The V call is TRBV7-8, the J call TRBJ1-5, with 8 bases that match TRBD1. V trimming: 4 bases; J trimming: 3 bases; junction bases outside the gene matches: 5. Germline V gives CDR1 SGHVS, CDR2 FQNEAQ. This CDR3 has 15 amino acids. Written as DNA, the CDR3 is TGTGCCAGCAGCTCGCAGACAGGGGTCAATCAGCCCCAGCATTTT. It yields the protein CASSSQTGVNQPQHF.

This chain uses TRBV18 with TRBJ2-7; 7 nucleotides align to TRBD2. Germline V gene sequence: CDR1 KGHSH, CDR2 LQKENI. V shed 5 bases, J shed 6 bases, and the junction held 7 bases outside the gene matches. The CDR3 runs to 13 residues. The CDR3 sequence: CASSSESGGEQYF. DNA of the CDR3: TGTGCCAGCTCATCCGAATCGGGGGGCGAGCAGTACTTC.

CDR3 sequence: CSASRLADTGELFF. The CDR3 nucleotides read TGCAGTGCTAGTCGGCTAGCAGACACCGGGGAGCTGTTTTTT. The rearrangement uses TRBV20-1 and TRBJ2-2; a weak D match, TRBD2 (5 bases). CDR1 DFQATT and CDR2 SNEGSKA come from the germline V gene (reference sequence). Trimming shortened V by 3 bases and J by 3 bases, and 11 bases separated the two germline ends. The CDR3 covers 14 residues.

This chain joins TRBV6-1 and TRBJ1-5; D is undetermined. Germline CDR1 and CDR2: MNHNS and SASEGT. This CDR3 spans 14 amino acids. V was trimmed by 3 bases and J by 7 bases, leaving 13 bases between them. The CDR3 sequence is CASSDPGRVQPQHF. The CDR3 nucleotides read TGTGCCAGCAGTGACCCCGGGAGGGTGCAGCCCCAGCATTTT.

CDR3: CASSSTGGSNTGELFF. The CDR3 coding sequence is TGCGCCAGCAGCTCGACAGGGGGCTCGAACACCGGGGAGCTGTTTTTT. The chain carries TRBV5-1 and TRBJ2-2, with TRBD1 matching 10 bases. This CDR3 region has 16 residues. With 3 bases clipped from V and 0 bases from J, the junction kept 2 bases outside the gene matches. The germline V gene encodes CDR1 SGHRS and CDR2 YFSETQ.

This rearrangement joins TRBV6-5 to TRBJ2-7, with a possible D match to TRBD1 (6 bases). The germline V and J ends were trimmed by 7 bases and 0 bases, with 16 bases remaining between them. CDR1 and CDR2 (germline): MNHEY, SVGAGI. The CDR3 sequence is 15 residues long. The CDR3 nucleotides read TGTGCCAGCACGATAGGACAGCTACCCTCCTACGAGCAGTACTTC. Its protein product is CASTIGQLPSYEQYF.

The V call is TRBV5-5, the J call TRBJ2-5, with D unclear. V dropped 1 base and J dropped 5 bases, with 15 bases sitting between them. The CDR3 is 15 amino acids. The germline gives CDR1 SGHKS, CDR2 YYEKEE (reference sequence). CDR3: CASSLWSQSRETQYF. The CDR3, as DNA: TGTGCCAGCAGCTTGTGGAGTCAGTCTAGGGAGACCCAGTACTTC.

This chain joins TRBV4-1 and TRBJ1-3; D not certain. The CDR3 contains 20 residues. Looked up from germline, CDR1 is MGHRA and CDR2 is YSYEKL. V was pared by 0 bases and J by 0 bases, with 21 bases between. This chain's CDR3 is CASSQDDPWQEAPSGNTIYF. The CDR3 coding sequence is TGCGCCAGCAGCCAAGATGACCCCTGGCAGGAGGCCCCCTCTGGAAACACCATATATTTT.

V and J are TRBV2 and TRBJ2-1; no clear D. The CDR3 runs 11 residues. Per the germline V gene, CDR1 is SNHLY and CDR2 is FYNNEI. Trimming removed 6 bases from V and 4 bases from J, with 4 bases in between. The CDR3, as DNA: TGTGCCAGCAGCGAATACAATGAGCAGTTCTTC. It translates to CASSEYNEQFF.

In DNA form, the CDR3 reads TGTGCCAGCAGCGGGAGGGGCGGACGGAACTATGGCTACACCTTC. Translation: CASSGRGGRNYGYTF. This chain joins TRBV13 and TRBJ1-2, with D possibly matching TRBD1 (5 bases). This CDR3 comprises 15 residues. CDR1 is PRHDT, CDR2 FYEKMQ, per germline (reference sequence). Trimming left V 5 bases short and J 2 bases short, with 15 bases between.

This chain links TRBV28 with TRBJ1-1; no clear D gene. Germline-derived CDR1 and CDR2 are MDHEN and SYDVKM. Trimming took off 6 bases at V and 0 bases at J, with 8 bases between the two ends. The CDR3 extends over 13 amino acids. CDR3 DNA: TGTGCCAGCAGGTTTCAGTTGAACACTGAAGCTTTCTTT. Translated: CASRFQLNTEAFF. The full variable domain, completed using reference TRBV28 and TRBJ1-1, is DVKVTQSSRYLVKRTGEKVFLECVQDMDHENMFWYRQDPGLGLRLIYFSYDVKMKEKGDIPEGYSVSREKKERFSLILESASTNQTSMYLCASRFQLNTEAFFGQGTRLTVV.

This clone was observed a single time. The chain links TRBV14 to TRBJ2-7; D remains ambiguous. The V and J ends lost 1 base and 7 bases respectively, with 8 bases between them. The V gene's germline CDR1 is SGHDN and CDR2 FVKESK. The CDR3 has 12 amino acids. The CDR3 DNA sequence: TGTGCCAGCAGCCAAGGAACGAGGGAGCAGTACTTC. As protein: CASSQGTREQYF.

This clone came up once. The rearrangement joins TRBV28 to TRBJ2-2; D is unresolved. The CDR3 consists of 13 residues. Germline V gene data show CDR1 as MDHEN and CDR2 as SYDVKM. Trimming stripped 7 bases from V and 4 bases from J, with 10 bases between. CDR3 amino acids: CASIKGITGELFF. CDR3 coding DNA: TGTGCCAGCATCAAGGGCATCACCGGGGAGCTGTTTTTT.

The CDR3 protein is CASSVEAGGPLNTGELFF. DNA of the CDR3: TGTGCCAGCAGCGTAGAAGCGGGGGGACCCCTTAACACCGGGGAGCTGTTTTTT. The chain links TRBV9 to TRBJ2-2, with TRBD2 matching over 9 bases. Trimming cost V 0 bases and J 2 bases; bases outside gene matches: 8. This CDR3 comprises 18 residues. Looked up from germline, CDR1 is SGDLS and CDR2 is YYNGEE.

The chain employs TRBV19 and TRBJ1-5; TRBD1 is a possible D gene (5 bases). The CDR3 runs 15 residues. V lost 1 base and J 2 bases, leaving 9 bases between the germline ends. Germline assignment: CDR1 LNHDA and CDR2 SQIVND (reference sequence). CDR3 loop: CASSIGTLGNQPQHF. Here the CDR3 DNA reads TGTGCCAGTAGTATAGGGACACTCGGCAATCAGCCCCAGCATTTT.

CDR3 protein: CASSHPHTGTSTNEQFF. The CDR3 nucleotides are TGTGCCAGCAGCCATCCCCATACCGGGACTAGCACGAATGAGCAGTTCTTC. V gene TRBV3-1 (or the pseudogene TRBV3-2) combines with J gene TRBJ2-1; the match to TRBD2 covers 9 bases. Germline V CDR1 and CDR2: LGHDT, YNNKEL (reference sequence). The CDR3 is 17 residues long. The trim removed 3 bases at V and 7 bases at J, leaving 13 bases unmatched.